This T cell receptor beta chain was identified in a study of identical twins. Study-level results: Excess sharing by twins proved weaker in beta out-of-frame sequences.

Germline V gene lookup returns CDR1 DFQATT and CDR2 SNEGSKA (reference sequence). This CDR3 has 16 amino acids. V lost 6 bases and J lost 4; bases outside the gene matches: 15. At least ten counts were recorded for this clonotype. Its antigen is as yet unknown. Template switching added a universal primer site, and cDNA bore unique molecular identifiers. Using its own MiXCR run on the 5' RACE reads, TCRdb lists one record per CDR3 protein. Here the sample spans approximately 620,000 distinct CDR3 sequences, under 9% being singletons. These records were also assigned to another study, of yellow fever vaccine responses in identical twins. From that second work: As reported, the vaccine T cell response of twins seemed partly convergent and partly personalized.

This clonotype originated in a woman aged 18-29 years in good health. What was sequenced was PBMCs. This sequence joins TRBV20-1 and TRBJ2-3, with TRBD2 matching 8 bases. The CDR3 region has the DNA TGCAGTGCAAAAGAGGTCCCAGCGGGAGTCGCAGATACGCAGTATTTT. This codes for CSAKEVPAGVADTQYF.